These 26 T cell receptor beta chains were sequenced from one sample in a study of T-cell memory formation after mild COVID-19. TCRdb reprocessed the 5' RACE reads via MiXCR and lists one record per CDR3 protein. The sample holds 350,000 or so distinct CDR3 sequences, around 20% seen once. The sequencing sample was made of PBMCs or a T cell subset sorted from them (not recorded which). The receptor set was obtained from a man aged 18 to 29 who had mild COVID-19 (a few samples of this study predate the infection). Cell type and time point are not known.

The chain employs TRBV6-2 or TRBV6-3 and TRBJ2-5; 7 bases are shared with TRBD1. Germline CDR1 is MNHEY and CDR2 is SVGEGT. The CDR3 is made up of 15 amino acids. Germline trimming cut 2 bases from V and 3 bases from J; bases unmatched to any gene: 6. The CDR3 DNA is TGTGCCAGCAGTTACCTGGGACAGAACAAAGAGACCCAGTACTTC. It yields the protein CASSYLGQNKETQYF.

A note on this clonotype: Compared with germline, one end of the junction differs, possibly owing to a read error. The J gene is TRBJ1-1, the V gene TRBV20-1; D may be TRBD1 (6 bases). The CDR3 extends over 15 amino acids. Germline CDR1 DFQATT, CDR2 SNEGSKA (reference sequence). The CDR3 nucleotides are TGCAGTGCGAGAGACACCCTCAGGGGTAACACTGAAGCTTTCTTT. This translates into CSARDTLRGNTEAFF.

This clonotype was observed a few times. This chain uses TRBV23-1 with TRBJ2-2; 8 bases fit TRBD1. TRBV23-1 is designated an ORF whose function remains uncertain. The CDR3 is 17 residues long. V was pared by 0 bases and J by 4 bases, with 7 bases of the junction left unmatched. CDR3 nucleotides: TGCGCCAGCAGTCAATCCGGGACAGGTGAACGCACCGGGGAGCTGTTTTTT. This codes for CASSQSGTGERTGELFF.

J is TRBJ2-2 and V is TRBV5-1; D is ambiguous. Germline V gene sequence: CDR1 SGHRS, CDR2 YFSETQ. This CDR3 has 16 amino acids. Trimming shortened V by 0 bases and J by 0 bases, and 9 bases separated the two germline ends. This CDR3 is CASSLDGQSNTGELFF. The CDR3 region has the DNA TGCGCCAGCAGCTTGGATGGCCAGTCGAACACCGGGGAGCTGTTTTTT.

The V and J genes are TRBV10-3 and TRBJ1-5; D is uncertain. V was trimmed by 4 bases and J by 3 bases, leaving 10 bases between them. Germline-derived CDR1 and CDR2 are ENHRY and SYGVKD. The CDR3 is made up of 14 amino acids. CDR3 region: CAISGEQDNQPQHF. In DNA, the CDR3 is TGTGCCATCAGTGGAGAACAAGACAATCAGCCCCAGCATTTT.

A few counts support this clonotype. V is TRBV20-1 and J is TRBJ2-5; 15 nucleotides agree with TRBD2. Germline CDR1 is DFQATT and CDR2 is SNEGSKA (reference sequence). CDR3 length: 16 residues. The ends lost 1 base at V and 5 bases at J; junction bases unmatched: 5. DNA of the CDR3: TGCAGTGCTAGAGGGACTAGCGGGGGGGCCGTGGAGACCCAGTACTTC. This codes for CSARGTSGGAVETQYF.

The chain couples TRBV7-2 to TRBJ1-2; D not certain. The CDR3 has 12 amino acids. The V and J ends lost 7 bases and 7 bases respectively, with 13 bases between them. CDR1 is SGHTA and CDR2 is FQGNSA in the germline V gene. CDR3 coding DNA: TGTGCCAGCACCCGCTTCCTATTTGGCTACACCTTC. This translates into CASTRFLFGYTF.

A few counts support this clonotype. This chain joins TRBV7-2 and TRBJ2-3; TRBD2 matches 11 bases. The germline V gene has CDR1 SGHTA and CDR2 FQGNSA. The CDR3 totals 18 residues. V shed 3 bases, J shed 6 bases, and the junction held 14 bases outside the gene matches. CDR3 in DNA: TGTGCCAGCAGCTTTGCGACTAGCGGGGTCCCTGGTGAGGATACGCAGTATTTT. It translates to CASSFATSGVPGEDTQYF.

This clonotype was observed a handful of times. The CDR3 region is CASMGLAGVYEQYF. CDR3 sequence (DNA): TGTGCCAGCATGGGACTAGCGGGGGTCTACGAGCAGTACTTC. This chain uses TRBV6-2 or TRBV6-3 with TRBJ2-7, with TRBD2 matching 14 bases. V lost 7 bases, J lost 3 bases, and 2 bases stayed unmatched. The V gene's germline CDR1 is MNHEY and CDR2 SVGEGT. CDR3 size: 14 residues.

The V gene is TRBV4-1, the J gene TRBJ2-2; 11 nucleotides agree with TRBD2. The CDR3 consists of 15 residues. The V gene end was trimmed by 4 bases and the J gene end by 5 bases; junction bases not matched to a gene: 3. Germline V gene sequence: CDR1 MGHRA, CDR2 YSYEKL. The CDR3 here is CASSRSGGATGELFF. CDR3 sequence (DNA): TGCGCCAGCAGCCGTAGCGGGGGGGCGACCGGGGAGCTGTTTTTT.

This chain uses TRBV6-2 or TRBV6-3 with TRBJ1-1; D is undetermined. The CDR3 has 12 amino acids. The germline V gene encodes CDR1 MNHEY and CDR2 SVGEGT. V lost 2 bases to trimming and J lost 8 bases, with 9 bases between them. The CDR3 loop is CASSYRGIEAFF. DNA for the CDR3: TGTGCCAGCAGTTACCGAGGGATAGAAGCTTTCTTT.

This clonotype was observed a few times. CDR3 protein: CASSLEGTEVHTQYF. In DNA form, the CDR3 reads TGCGCCAGCAGCTTGGAGGGGACCGAGGTACATACGCAGTATTTT. J is TRBJ2-3 and V is TRBV5-1; TRBD1 or TRBD2 may be the D gene (5 bases each). With 0 bases removed from V and 7 bases from J, the gap between germline ends came to 15 bases. Germline V gene sequence: CDR1 SGHRS, CDR2 YFSETQ. CDR3 size: 15 residues.

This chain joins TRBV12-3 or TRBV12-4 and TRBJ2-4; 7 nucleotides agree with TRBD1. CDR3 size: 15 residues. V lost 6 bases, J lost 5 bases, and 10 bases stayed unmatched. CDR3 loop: CASRSQGSGENIQYF. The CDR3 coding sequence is TGTGCCAGCAGATCACAGGGGTCCGGGGAAAACATTCAGTACTTC.

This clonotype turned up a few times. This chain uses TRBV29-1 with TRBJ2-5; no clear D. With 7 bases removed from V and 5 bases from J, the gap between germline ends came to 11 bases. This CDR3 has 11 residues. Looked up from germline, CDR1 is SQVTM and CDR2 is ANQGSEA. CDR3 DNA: TGCAGCGGCAGGCTTGGGGAGACCCAGTACTTC. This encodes CSGRLGETQYF.

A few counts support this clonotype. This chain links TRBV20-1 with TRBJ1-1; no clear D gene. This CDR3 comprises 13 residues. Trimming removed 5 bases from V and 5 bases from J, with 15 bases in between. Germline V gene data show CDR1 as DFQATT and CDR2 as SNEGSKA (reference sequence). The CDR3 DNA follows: TGCAGTGCTCACCGGGCCCTGCGGACTGAAGCTTTCTTT. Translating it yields CSAHRALRTEAFF.

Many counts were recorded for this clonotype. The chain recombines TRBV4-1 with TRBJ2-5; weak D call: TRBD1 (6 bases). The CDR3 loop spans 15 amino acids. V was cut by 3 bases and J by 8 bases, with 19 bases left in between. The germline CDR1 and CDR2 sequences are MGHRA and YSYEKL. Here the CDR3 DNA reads TGCGCCAGCAGCCATCACCGGGACACCAAGGACACCCAGTACTTC. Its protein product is CASSHHRDTKDTQYF.

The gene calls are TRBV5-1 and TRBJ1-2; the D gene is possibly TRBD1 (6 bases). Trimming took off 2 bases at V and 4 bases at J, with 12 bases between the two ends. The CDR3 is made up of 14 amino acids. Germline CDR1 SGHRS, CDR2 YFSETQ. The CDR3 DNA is TGCGCCAGCAGCTTAACCGGGACAATCTATGGCTACACCTTC. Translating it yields CASSLTGTIYGYTF.

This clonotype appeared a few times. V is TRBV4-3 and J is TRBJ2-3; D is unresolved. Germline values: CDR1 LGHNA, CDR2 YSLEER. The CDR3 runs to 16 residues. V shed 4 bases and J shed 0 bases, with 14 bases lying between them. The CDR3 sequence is CASSPRPATSTDTQYF. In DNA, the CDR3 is TGCGCCAGCAGCCCCCGTCCGGCTACTAGCACAGATACGCAGTATTTT.

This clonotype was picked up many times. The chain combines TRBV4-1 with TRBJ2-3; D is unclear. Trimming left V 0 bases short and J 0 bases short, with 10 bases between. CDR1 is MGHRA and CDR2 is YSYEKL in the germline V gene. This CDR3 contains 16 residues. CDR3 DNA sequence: TGCGCCAGCAGCCAAGAGGGTTACCCTAGCACAGATACGCAGTATTTT. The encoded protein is CASSQEGYPSTDTQYF.

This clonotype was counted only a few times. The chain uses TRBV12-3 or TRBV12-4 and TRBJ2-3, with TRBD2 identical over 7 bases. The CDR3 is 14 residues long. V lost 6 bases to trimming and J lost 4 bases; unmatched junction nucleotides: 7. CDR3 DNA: TGTGCCAGCAGCCTGGCGGCGGGGGCAGATACGCAGTATTTT. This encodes CASSLAAGADTQYF.

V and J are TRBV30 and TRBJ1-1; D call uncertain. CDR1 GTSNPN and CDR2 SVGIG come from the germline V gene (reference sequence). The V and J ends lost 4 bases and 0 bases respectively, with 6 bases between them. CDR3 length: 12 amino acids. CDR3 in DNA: TGTGCCTGGACCGACCTGAACACTGAAGCTTTCTTT. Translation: CAWTDLNTEAFF.

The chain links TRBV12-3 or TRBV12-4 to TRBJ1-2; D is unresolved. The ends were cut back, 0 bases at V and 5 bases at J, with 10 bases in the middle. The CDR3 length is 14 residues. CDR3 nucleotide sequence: TGTGCCAGCAGTTTAGCCAGTCTCGGGTATGGCTACACCTTC. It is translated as CASSLASLGYGYTF.

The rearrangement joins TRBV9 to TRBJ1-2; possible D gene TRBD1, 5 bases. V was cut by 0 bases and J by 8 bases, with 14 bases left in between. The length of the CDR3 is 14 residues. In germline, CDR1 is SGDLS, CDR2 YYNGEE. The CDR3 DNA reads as TGTGCCAGCAGCGTAGACACTCCCTGGGGGGGCTACACCTTC. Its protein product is CASSVDTPWGGYTF.

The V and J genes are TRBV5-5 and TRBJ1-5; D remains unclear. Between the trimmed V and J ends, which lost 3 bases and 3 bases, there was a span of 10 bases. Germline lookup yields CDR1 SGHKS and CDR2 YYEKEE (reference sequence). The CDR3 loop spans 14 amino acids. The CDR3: CASSYVGSNQPQHF. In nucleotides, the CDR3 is TGTGCCAGCAGCTACGTGGGTTCCAATCAGCCCCAGCATTTT.

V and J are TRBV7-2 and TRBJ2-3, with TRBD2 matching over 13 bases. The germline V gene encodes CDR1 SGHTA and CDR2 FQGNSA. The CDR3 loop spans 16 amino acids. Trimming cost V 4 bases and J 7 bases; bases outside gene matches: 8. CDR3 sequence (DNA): TGTGCCAGCAGCTCACAACTAGCGGGGGGGCGGTATACGCAGTATTTT. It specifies CASSSQLAGGRYTQYF.

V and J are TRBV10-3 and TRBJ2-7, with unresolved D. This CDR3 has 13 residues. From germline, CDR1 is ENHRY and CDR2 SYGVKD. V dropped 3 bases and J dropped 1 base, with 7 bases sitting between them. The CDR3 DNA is TGTGCCATCAGTGATTCGGATTCCTACGAGCAGTACTTC. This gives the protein CAISDSDSYEQYF.